These 29 T cell receptor beta chains were all obtained from the same sample, sequenced in a study of control samples from healthy donors and cancer patients (dated by TCRdb to 2020 to 2022). Libraries were built with the immunoSEQ multiplex PCR assay. The source is immuneACCESS, and TCRdb retained only in-frame sequences with V and J called. Part of the clones is not carried over; for the studies checked, unresolved V genes explain less than half of this, and the remainder is unexplained. The sample data list about 94,000 clones, and 75% to 95% of these were observed just once. The ten largest clonotypes hold 3.5% to 4.5% of the sample. The material sequenced was blood. The receptors were sampled from a woman younger than 30 in good health.

The CDR3 sequence: CASSAFRGDYEQYF. The CDR3 DNA follows: TGCGCCAGCAGTGCCTTCAGGGGGGACTACGAGCAGTACTTC. The chain has TRBV10-1 and TRBJ2-7; tentatively, D is TRBD1 (7 bases). V lost 4 bases and J 3 bases, leaving 13 bases between the germline ends. The CDR3 length is 14 residues. In germline, CDR1 is WNHNN, CDR2 SYGVQD (reference sequence).

This clone was detected only a few times. The chain recombines TRBV11-2 with TRBJ1-1; TRBD1 matches 8 bases. With 2 bases clipped from V and 4 bases from J, the junction kept 12 bases outside the gene matches. Germline-derived CDR1 and CDR2 are SGHAT and FQNNGV. The CDR3 contains 17 residues. The CDR3 protein is CASSLHRDRPASTEAFF. CDR3 in DNA: TGTGCCAGCAGCTTACACCGGGACAGGCCCGCTAGCACTGAAGCTTTCTTT.

The rearrangement joins TRBV4-1 to TRBJ1-3, with D maybe TRBD1 (6 bases). V was clipped by 1 base and J by 4 bases, with 17 bases between them. The CDR3 is 17 residues long. Germline V CDR1 and CDR2: MGHRA, YSYEKL. The CDR3 sequence: CASSQGRGGSIGNTIYF. The CDR3 DNA is TGCGCCAGCAGCCAAGGCAGGGGAGGTTCGATCGGAAACACCATATATTTT.

The chain has TRBV5-6 and TRBJ1-5, with 9 bases fitting TRBD1. Germline V lookup: CDR1 SGHDT, CDR2 YYEEEE. Germline trimming cut 1 base from V and 7 bases from J; bases unmatched to any gene: 6. This CDR3 has 15 residues. The CDR3 bases are TGTGCCAGCAGCTTGATGGGGACAGGGAACCAGCCCCAGCATTTT. It yields the protein CASSLMGTGNQPQHF.

The gene calls are TRBV27 and TRBJ1-2; possibly TRBD1 for D (5 bases). V was cut by 8 bases and J by 10 bases, with 14 bases left in between. The CDR3 is 11 amino acids. Germline CDR1 is MNHEY and CDR2 is SMNVEV (reference sequence). CDR3: CASSYQGDYTF. For the CDR3, the DNA is TGTGCCAGCTCGTATCAAGGGGACTACACCTTC.

The V call is TRBV3-1 (or the pseudogene TRBV3-2), the J call TRBJ1-4; 8 nucleotides align to TRBD1. With V trimmed by 0 bases and J by 8 bases, 14 bases remained unmatched. CDR3 length: 18 residues. Per germline, CDR1 LGHDT and CDR2 YNNKEL (reference sequence). This chain's CDR3 is CASSQDRDWTGYLEKLFF. The CDR3 DNA reads TGTGCCAGCAGCCAAGATCGGGACTGGACAGGGTACCTGGAAAAACTGTTTTTT.

V gene TRBV6-6 combines with J gene TRBJ1-6; no clear D. The germline V gene encodes CDR1 MNHNY and CDR2 SVGAGI (reference sequence). The V and J ends lost 2 bases and 7 bases respectively, with 3 bases between them. CDR3 size: 12 residues. In DNA form, the CDR3 reads TGTGCCAGCAGTTACCCCAATTCACCCCTCCACTTT. Its protein is CASSYPNSPLHF.

The chain couples TRBV21-1 to TRBJ1-6; the table's D call of TRBD1 was not tested on the DNA. TRBV21-1 is a documented pseudogene. The CDR3 has 14 amino acids. Here the CDR3 reads CASSGTGDNSPLHF. The CDR3 DNA is TGTGCCAGCAGCGGGACAGGGGACAATTCACCCCTCCACTTT.

The chain uses TRBV27 and TRBJ2-3; the D is unclear. Germline lookup yields CDR1 MNHEY and CDR2 SMNVEV (reference sequence). The CDR3 totals 13 residues. Trimming stripped 4 bases from V and 0 bases from J, with 5 bases between. The CDR3 DNA sequence: TGTGCCAGCAGTTCCCATAGCACAGATACGCAGTATTTT. This gives the protein CASSSHSTDTQYF.

This chain links TRBV11-2 with TRBJ2-5; D remains ambiguous. Germline CDR1 and CDR2: SGHAT and FQNNGV. CDR3 length: 14 amino acids. V was trimmed by 2 bases and J by 7 bases, leaving 14 bases between them. In DNA, the CDR3 is TGTGCCAGCAGCTTAAATAGCTTTGGGGTGACCCAGTACTTC. Translation: CASSLNSFGVTQYF.

The chain carries TRBV4-1 and TRBJ2-3; no clear D gene. The CDR3 extends over 14 amino acids. Germline V lookup: CDR1 MGHRA, CDR2 YSYEKL. Deletions cut 1 base from V and 4 bases from J, with 9 bases between. The chain's CDR3 is CASSQGQRPDTQYF. As DNA, the CDR3 is TGCGCCAGCAGCCAAGGCCAGCGCCCAGATACGCAGTATTTT.

J is TRBJ1-5 and V is TRBV9; D perhaps matches TRBD1 (6 bases). The ends were cut back, 8 bases at V and 1 base at J, with 13 bases in the middle. The germline V gene encodes CDR1 SGDLS and CDR2 YYNGEE. This CDR3 spans 14 amino acids. CDR3 nucleotide sequence: TGTGCCAGTTCAAGGGGGGGGAGCAATCAGCCCCAGCATTTT. Translated, it gives CASSRGGSNQPQHF. The full variable domain, rest sourced from reference TRBV9 and TRBJ1-5, is DSGVTQTPKHLITATGQRVTLRCSPRSGDLSVYWYQQSLDQGLQFLIQYYNGEERAKGNILERFSAQQFPDLHSELNLSSLELGDSALYFCASSRGGSNQPQHFGDGTRLSIL.

This chain links TRBV4-1 with TRBJ1-2, with TRBD1 matching over 7 bases. Trimming removed 3 bases from V and 0 bases from J; junction bases left unmatched: 10. The CDR3 contains 17 residues. CDR1 is MGHRA, CDR2 YSYEKL, per germline. The CDR3, as DNA: TGCGCCAGCAGCCACCAAAATGTTGGGACAGCTAACTATGGCTACACCTTC. Its protein is CASSHQNVGTANYGYTF.

This chain connects TRBV4-2 to TRBJ2-7, with 12 bases that match TRBD1. CDR1 is LGHNA, CDR2 YNFKEQ, per germline. The CDR3 consists of 19 residues. V dropped 0 bases and J dropped 4; count of bases not matched to a gene: 13. CDR3 loop: CASSQDGDRGRNIGYEQYF. CDR3 bases: TGTGCCAGCAGCCAAGATGGGGACAGGGGGCGTAATATCGGATACGAGCAGTACTTC.

This chain uses TRBV5-1 with TRBJ1-2; TRBD1 might be the D (6 bases). Germline CDR1 is SGHRS and CDR2 is YFSETQ. The CDR3 is 13 residues long. Trimming shortened V by 0 bases and J by 6 bases, and 9 bases separated the two germline ends. CDR3: CASSLGDTDGYTF. The CDR3 DNA follows: TGCGCCAGCAGCTTGGGGGACACCGATGGCTACACCTTC.

The gene calls are TRBV18 and TRBJ1-1, with 9 bases fitting TRBD1. CDR1 is KGHSH, CDR2 LQKENI, per germline. J lost 4 bases, V lost 0 bases, and 0 bases had no gene match. CDR3 length: 14 amino acids. The CDR3 bases are TGTGCCAGCTCACCACCGACAGGGGGCACTGAAGCTTTCTTT. Amino acid sequence: CASSPPTGGTEAFF.

The J gene is TRBJ1-2, the V gene TRBV27; D may be TRBD1 (5 bases). Germline-derived CDR1 and CDR2 are MNHEY and SMNVEV (reference sequence). Between the trimmed V and J ends, which lost 3 bases and 11 bases, there was a span of 19 bases. The CDR3 is 14 amino acids. The DNA of the CDR3 is TGTGCCAGCAGTTTGGGGACGGACTCTACTAAATACACCTTC. Amino acids: CASSLGTDSTKYTF.

The chain joins TRBV4-1 to TRBJ2-5, with 8 bases lining up with TRBD1. CDR3 length: 14 residues. Germline lookup yields CDR1 MGHRA and CDR2 YSYEKL. The V and J ends lost 4 bases and 1 base, in that order; junction bases with no gene match: 2. This CDR3 is CASSPQGGQETQYF. In DNA form, the CDR3 reads TGCGCCAGCAGCCCACAGGGGGGCCAAGAGACCCAGTACTTC.

As concerns this clone: Germline and junction disagree at one end, which may indicate a read error. The genes are TRBV7-2 and TRBJ2-7, with D unclear. Germline V gives CDR1 SGHTA, CDR2 FQGNSA. The CDR3 is 11 residues long. The CDR3 region is CASSRGGPRSF. In DNA form, the CDR3 reads TGTGCCAGCAGCCGAGGCGGACCTAGAAGCTTC.

This clone appeared once. V gene TRBV7-2 combines with J gene TRBJ2-2; D gene uncertain. The CDR3 is made up of 11 amino acids. Germline CDR1 SGHTA, CDR2 FQGNSA. CDR3 sequence (DNA): TGTGCAGTGGCTAGGACCGGGGAGCTGTTTTTT. This codes for CAVARTGELFF.

The V gene is TRBV18, the J gene TRBJ2-5; no firm D call. CDR1 and CDR2 from the germline V gene are KGHSH and LQKENI. The CDR3 has 14 residues. The ends were cut back, 0 bases at V and 1 base at J, with 6 bases in the middle. The DNA for the CDR3 is TGTGCCAGCTCACCACCTGGCGTCCAAGAGACCCAGTACTTC. This translates into CASSPPGVQETQYF.

The chain recombines TRBV6-4 with TRBJ1-1; TRBD1 might be the D (5 bases). The V end lost 3 bases, the J end lost 1 base, and 12 bases lay between the germline ends. Germline assignment: CDR1 MRHNA and CDR2 SNTAGT. The CDR3 extends over 15 amino acids. The CDR3 loop reads CASSEGGLKNTEAFF. The CDR3 bases are TGTGCCAGCAGTGAGGGGGGTCTTAAGAACACTGAAGCTTTCTTT.

The V and J genes are TRBV12-5 and TRBJ1-1; TRBD1 is a possible D gene (5 bases). With 6 bases removed from V and 5 bases from J, the gap between germline ends came to 13 bases. Germline V lookup: CDR1 LGHNT, CDR2 FRNRAP. The CDR3 runs to 13 residues. The CDR3 region is CASGPGGGTEAFF. The DNA of the CDR3 is TGTGCTAGTGGCCCTGGGGGAGGGACTGAAGCTTTCTTT. Full variable domain (missing parts from reference TRBV12-5 and TRBJ1-1): DARVTQTPRHKVTEMGQEVTMRCQPILGHNTVFWYRQTMMQGLELLAYFRNRAPLDDSGMPKDRFSAEMPDATLATLKIQPSEPRDSAVYFCASGPGGGTEAFFGQGTRLTVV.

V is TRBV28 and J is TRBJ1-5; a possible D gene is TRBD1 (6 bases). V was clipped by 5 bases and J by 3 bases, with 17 bases between them. Germline V gives CDR1 MDHEN, CDR2 SYDVKM. This CDR3 is built from 16 residues. The CDR3 reads CASSPFLGQNNQPQHF. In DNA form, the CDR3 reads TGTGCCAGCAGTCCCTTTCTCGGACAGAACAATCAGCCCCAGCATTTT. The full variable domain, completed using reference TRBV28 and TRBJ1-5, is DVKVTQSSRYLVKRTGEKVFLECVQDMDHENMFWYRQDPGLGLRLIYFSYDVKMKEKGDIPEGYSVSREKKERFSLILESASTNQTSMYLCASSPFLGQNNQPQHFGDGTRLSIL.

The chain couples TRBV19 to TRBJ2-3; 12 nucleotides match TRBD1. V lost 5 bases, J lost 2 bases, and 14 bases stayed unmatched. Germline V gives CDR1 LNHDA, CDR2 SQIVND (reference sequence). The CDR3 spans 19 residues. The CDR3 DNA follows: TGTGCCAGTAGTCATTATAAAGGGACAGGGGGCGTCTACACAGATACGCAGTATTTT. It specifies CASSHYKGTGGVYTDTQYF.

J is TRBJ2-7 and V is TRBV3-1 (or the pseudogene TRBV3-2), with D perhaps being TRBD1 or TRBD2 (5 bases each). V gave up 0 bases and J gave up 2 bases, with 14 bases separating them. The length of the CDR3 is 16 residues. Germline V gene data show CDR1 as LGHDT and CDR2 as YNNKEL (reference sequence). CDR3 protein: CASSQDRDRRTYEQYF. In nucleotides, the CDR3 is TGTGCCAGCAGCCAAGATAGGGACCGGAGGACCTACGAGCAGTACTTC.

V usage is TRBV5-6 and J usage is TRBJ1-2; D unresolved. The length of the CDR3 is 15 residues. In germline, CDR1 is SGHDT, CDR2 YYEEEE. V was trimmed by 4 bases and J by 4 bases, leaving 17 bases between them. In nucleotides, the CDR3 is TGTGCCAGCAGCCCCCTCGGGAACCCGAGCTATGGCTACACCTTC. Its protein is CASSPLGNPSYGYTF.

The CDR3 sequence is CASSLPGDYGYTF. The DNA for the CDR3 is TGTGCCAGCAGCTTGCCAGGGGACTATGGCTACACCTTC. The V and J genes are TRBV5-6 and TRBJ1-2, with D possibly matching TRBD1 (6 bases). The germline V gene encodes CDR1 SGHDT and CDR2 YYEEEE. V was clipped by 1 base and J by 3 bases, with 7 bases between them. This CDR3 is 13 amino acids long. The variable domain in full, with the rest retrieved from reference TRBV5-6 and TRBJ1-2, is DAGVTQSPTHLIKTRGQQVTLRCSPKSGHDTVSWYQQALGQGPQFIFQYYEEEERQRGNFPDRFSGHQFPNYSSELNVNALLLGDSALYLCASSLPGDYGYTFGSGTRLTVV.

This rearrangement joins TRBV11-2 to TRBJ2-3, with 9 bases fitting TRBD2. J gave up 4 bases and V 3 bases, and 8 bases lay outside the gene matches. CDR1 and CDR2 (germline): SGHAT, FQNNGV. The CDR3 spans 16 residues. The CDR3 nucleotides are TGTGCCAGCAGCTTTTGGGGAGCGGGGGGCGCAGATACGCAGTATTTT. Encoded protein: CASSFWGAGGADTQYF.